This TCR beta chain was captured by sequencing in a study of T-cell reconstitution after alpha-beta-depleted transplantation in children. Whole-study results and caveats: Reportedly, alpha-beta T cells present about two months post-transplant originated from several hundred expanded clones of graft origin.

This clonotype came up a few times. No antigen is known for it. Unique molecular identifiers were incorporated when the TCRbeta library was constructed. MiXCR was run by TCRdb on the PCR reads, yielding one entry per CDR3 protein. The data hold 90,000 to 100,000 distinct CDR3 sequences, with 23% observed a single time. The CDR3 is 14 amino acids. The V end lost 3 bases, the J end lost 4 bases, and 12 bases lay between the germline ends. Germline assignment: CDR1 MNHNS and CDR2 SASEGT. The chain carries TRBV6-1 and TRBJ1-1; tentatively, D is TRBD1 (5 bases). This TCR came from a boy aged 2 to 10 with acute lymphoblastic leukemia, due to receive a stem cell transplant. The source material was PBMCs, sampled before TCRalphabeta/CD19-depleted stem cell transplant. This CDR3 is CASSEVKGATEAFF. The DNA of the CDR3 is TGTGCCAGCAGTGAGGTGAAAGGGGCCACTGAAGCTTTCTTT.